The 21 T cell receptor beta chains below were found in one sample sequenced in a study of T-cell memory formation after mild COVID-19. In TCRdb, the 5' RACE reads were re-called with MiXCR into one record per CDR3 protein. The sample contains 500,000 to 650,000 distinct CDR3 sequences, 20% to 25% of which appear only once. Sequencing was done on a sample of PBMCs or a T cell subset sorted from them (not recorded which). The source of these receptors is an adult woman who had mild COVID-19 (a few samples of this study predate the infection). Cell type and time point are not known.

The V call is TRBV7-8, the J call TRBJ2-1, with unresolved D. CDR1 is SGHVS and CDR2 is FQNEAQ in the germline V gene. The CDR3 covers 15 residues. V was pared by 3 bases and J by 0 bases, with 9 bases between. CDR3 sequence (DNA): TGTGCCAGCAGCTTCGGTATTCACTCCTACAATGAGCAGTTCTTC. Its protein product is CASSFGIHSYNEQFF. Based on the CDR3 plus reference TRBV7-8 and TRBJ2-1, the full variable domain is GAGVSQSPRYKVAKRGQDVALRCDPISGHVSLFWYQQALGQGPEFLTYFQNEAQLDKSGLPSDRFFAERPEGSVSTLKIQRTQQEDSAVYLCASSFGIHSYNEQFFGPGTRLTVL.

The table lists this clonotype with a few counts. The V gene is TRBV3-1, the J gene TRBJ2-2; D remains unclear. Germline CDR1 is LGHDT and CDR2 is YNNKEL (reference sequence). CDR3 length equals 14 residues. V was cut by 4 bases and J by 1 base, with 7 bases left in between. The CDR3 bases are TGTGCCAGCAGCCGGAAACAGAACACCGGGGAGCTGTTTTTT. It is translated as CASSRKQNTGELFF.

The V gene is TRBV7-9, the J gene TRBJ1-1; D is uncertain. The CDR3 contains 13 residues. The V end lost 11 bases, the J end lost 6 bases, and 19 bases lay between the germline ends. The germline V gene encodes CDR1 SEHNR and CDR2 FQNEAQ (reference sequence). For the CDR3, the DNA is TGTGCCTCCTTCTGGGTTCTGCGATCTGAAGCTTTCTTT. It specifies CASFWVLRSEAFF. Variable domain in full (rest from reference TRBV7-9 and TRBJ1-1): DTGVSQNPRHKITKRGQNVTFRCDPISEHNRLYWYRQTLGQGPEFLTYFQNEAQLEKSRLLSDRFSAERPKGSFSTLEIQRTEQGDSAMYLCASFWVLRSEAFFGQGTRLTVV.

The chain recombines TRBV4-1 with TRBJ1-2; D uncertain. Trimming pared 0 bases from V and 4 bases from J, leaving 12 bases between. The germline V gene has CDR1 MGHRA and CDR2 YSYEKL. The length of the CDR3 is 15 residues. The CDR3 DNA reads as TGCGCCAGCAGCCAAGATGAGGGTGTCTCCTATGGCTACACCTTC. It translates to CASSQDEGVSYGYTF.

The V gene is TRBV24-1, the J gene TRBJ1-5, with D unclear. The V and J ends lost 0 bases and 7 bases respectively, with 6 bases between them. The germline CDR1 and CDR2 sequences are KGHDR and SFDVKD. The length of the CDR3 is 13 residues. The CDR3 DNA is TGTGCCACCAGTGATTTGGCGGACCAGCCCCAGCATTTT. This codes for CATSDLADQPQHF.

In this sample, this clonotype turned up a few times. The chain uses TRBV15 and TRBJ2-1; possible D gene TRBD2, 6 bases. CDR1 LNHNV and CDR2 YYDKDF come from the germline V gene (reference sequence). The V end lost 4 bases, the J end lost 7 bases, and 17 bases lay between the germline ends. There are 15 residues in the CDR3. The CDR3, as DNA: TGTGCCACCAGCATAGCTAGAGGAGGGTTGAATGAGCAGTTCTTC. This encodes CATSIARGGLNEQFF.

V gene TRBV6-2 or TRBV6-3 combines with J gene TRBJ2-3; 8 bases line up with TRBD2. CDR1 and CDR2 (germline): MNHEY, SVGEGT. The CDR3 covers 17 residues. Trimming removed 0 bases from V and 5 bases from J; junction bases left unmatched: 10. Here the CDR3 reads CASSYSVSGTAVDTQYF. The CDR3 DNA is TGTGCCAGCAGTTACTCGGTTAGCGGGACGGCGGTAGATACGCAGTATTTT.

This clonotype was seen a handful of times. This chain connects TRBV20-1 to TRBJ2-1; possibly TRBD1 for D (6 bases). CDR3 length: 14 residues. Germline V gives CDR1 DFQATT, CDR2 SNEGSKA (reference sequence). With 0 bases removed from V and 9 bases from J, the gap between germline ends came to 15 bases. In nucleotides, the CDR3 is TGCAGTGCTAGAGATTATGGCAGGGGCGTTGAGCAGTTCTTC. Translating it yields CSARDYGRGVEQFF.

The chain couples TRBV29-1 to TRBJ1-1, with 8 bases identical to TRBD1. The CDR3 loop spans 11 amino acids. Germline trimming cut 3 bases from V and 8 bases from J; bases unmatched to any gene: 2. Germline loops: CDR1 SQVTM, CDR2 ANQGSEA. In nucleotides, the CDR3 is TGCAGCGTTGAGGGGGACAGGGAAGCTTTCTTT. This gives the protein CSVEGDREAFF.

This chain links TRBV12-5 with TRBJ1-1; D gene uncertain. Trimming left V 5 bases short and J 8 bases short, with 12 bases between. The CDR3 contains 12 residues. Germline loops: CDR1 LGHNT, CDR2 FRNRAP. DNA of the CDR3: TGTGCTAGTGGTGGGGAGTCCGGCGAAGCTTTCTTT. It yields the protein CASGGESGEAFF.

In this sample, this clonotype turned up a few times. This chain uses TRBV20-1 with TRBJ2-7; 14 nucleotides line up with TRBD2. The CDR3 length is 14 residues. In germline, CDR1 is DFQATT, CDR2 SNEGSKA (reference sequence). With V trimmed by 6 bases and J by 6 bases, 7 bases remained unmatched. The CDR3 DNA follows: TGCAGTGCGAAGACTAGCGGGAGGGCCGGCGAGCAGTACTTC. This gives the protein CSAKTSGRAGEQYF.

The sample holds a few counts of this clonotype. This chain uses TRBV5-1 with TRBJ2-1, with TRBD2 as a possible D gene (5 bases). CDR3 length: 16 amino acids. The germline CDR1 and CDR2 sequences are SGHRS and YFSETQ. V was pared by 0 bases and J by 8 bases, with 18 bases between. CDR3 coding DNA: TGCGCCAGCAGCTTGGACCAAGGCGGGTTCGGGGATGAGCAGTTCTTC. Translating gives CASSLDQGGFGDEQFF.

There are a few counts of this clonotype. V and J are TRBV5-1 and TRBJ2-1, with D perhaps TRBD2 (7 bases). Germline V gene lookup returns CDR1 SGHRS and CDR2 YFSETQ. Trimming removed 0 bases at V and 4 bases at J, with 14 bases between. There are 16 residues in the CDR3. The CDR3 spells CASSLVSGGEYNEQFF. The CDR3 DNA reads TGCGCCAGCAGCTTGGTTTCGGGGGGCGAATACAATGAGCAGTTCTTC.

V gene TRBV29-1 combines with J gene TRBJ2-7; 8 positions match TRBD2. J gave up 2 bases and V 1 base, and 7 bases lay outside the gene matches. Germline lookup yields CDR1 SQVTM and CDR2 ANQGSEA. The CDR3 runs to 15 residues. The CDR3 DNA reads TGCAGCGTTGAAGTCACGACTAGCGCAGCCTACGAGCAGTACTTC. Its translation is CSVEVTTSAAYEQYF.

The chain combines TRBV15 with TRBJ2-7, with a weak D call TRBD2 (6 bases). Trimming took 7 bases from V and 0 from J, leaving 13 bases between them. The CDR3 extends over 14 amino acids. Germline V gives CDR1 LNHNV, CDR2 YYDKDF (reference sequence). The CDR3: CATKPWEASYEQYF. CDR3 nucleotides: TGTGCCACCAAACCGTGGGAGGCCTCCTACGAGCAGTACTTC.

This clonotype was seen only a few times. The chain couples TRBV20-1 to TRBJ2-2; D uncertain. CDR3 length: 13 amino acids. The germline V gene has CDR1 DFQATT and CDR2 SNEGSKA (reference sequence). Trimming stripped 3 bases from V and 6 bases from J, with 11 bases between. CDR3 nucleotides: TGCAGTGCTAGTGAACGCAGGTCCGGGGAGCTGTTTTTT. It specifies CSASERRSGELFF.

This clonotype was counted a few times. The J gene is TRBJ1-3, the V gene TRBV19; no reliable D call. The CDR3 is made up of 15 amino acids. V was cut by 3 bases and J by 0 bases, with 9 bases left in between. Germline V lookup: CDR1 LNHDA, CDR2 SQIVND (reference sequence). In DNA form, the CDR3 reads TGTGCCAGTAGTATCGGGGTCCTCTCTGGAAACACCATATATTTT. Encoded protein: CASSIGVLSGNTIYF. The whole variable domain, remainder taken from reference TRBV19 and TRBJ1-3, is DGGITQSPKYLFRKEGQNVTLSCEQNLNHDAMYWYRQDPGQGLRLIYYSQIVNDFQKGDIAEGYSVSREKKESFPLTVTSAQKNPTAFYLCASSIGVLSGNTIYFGEGSWLTVV.

This clonotype has just a few counts. The chain is built from TRBV4-1 and TRBJ2-6; maybe TRBD1 (6 bases). With 1 base removed from V and 11 bases from J, the gap between germline ends came to 15 bases. This CDR3 is 15 amino acids long. Germline lookup yields CDR1 MGHRA and CDR2 YSYEKL. CDR3 sequence reads: CASSQVSPGADVLTF. DNA of the CDR3: TGCGCCAGCAGCCAAGTATCCCCAGGGGCGGACGTCCTGACTTTC.

This clonotype was found a few times. The CDR3 DNA is TGTGCCAGCAACCACGACAGGGCAGCTAACTATGGCTACACCTTC. This sequence encodes CASNHDRAANYGYTF. The V call is TRBV9, the J call TRBJ1-2; 7 bases agree with TRBD1. V shed 6 bases, J shed 0 bases, and the junction held 8 bases outside the gene matches. The germline V gene encodes CDR1 SGDLS and CDR2 YYNGEE. The CDR3 totals 15 residues. Using reference TRBV9 and TRBJ1-2 for the parts outside the CDR3, the full variable domain is DSGVTQTPKHLITATGQRVTLRCSPRSGDLSVYWYQQSLDQGLQFLIQYYNGEERAKGNILERFSAQQFPDLHSELNLSSLELGDSALYFCASNHDRAANYGYTFGSGTRLTVV.

The J gene is TRBJ2-6, the V gene TRBV12-3 or TRBV12-4; unclear D gene. The V and J ends lost 7 bases and 1 base respectively, with 5 bases between them. The CDR3 length is 13 residues. CDR3 in DNA: TGTGCCAGCACTAGTTCTGGGGCCAACGTCCTGACTTTC. Protein sequence: CASTSSGANVLTF.

In this sample, this clonotype turned up a few times. J is TRBJ2-1 and V is TRBV7-6, with D tentatively TRBD1 (5 bases). V was clipped by 5 bases and J by 8 bases, with 31 bases between them. The germline CDR1 and CDR2 sequences are SGHVS and FNYEAQ. CDR3 size: 19 residues. CDR3 DNA: TGTGCCAGCAGCCGCCACGACTTCCAAGGGGTGATAAGTGTCTATGAGCAGTTCTTC. This encodes CASSRHDFQGVISVYEQFF.